Listed here are 26 T cell receptor beta chains from one sample, sequenced in a study of T-cell memory formation after mild COVID-19. TCRdb re-derived calls from the 5' RACE reads in MiXCR, one entry per CDR3 protein. The sample lists 200,000 to 250,000 distinct CDR3 sequences, over 15% occurring once. Sample: PBMCs or a T cell subset sorted from them (not recorded which). The receptors stem from a man aged 18 to 29 who had mild COVID-19 (a few samples of this study predate the infection). Cell type and time point are not known.

The CDR3 region has the DNA TGTGCCACCGGTGGGGGGGCTGAGGACTATGGCTACACCTTC. This translates into CATGGGAEDYGYTF. The rearrangement joins TRBV24-1 to TRBJ1-2, with TRBD1 as a possible D gene (6 bases). This CDR3 spans 14 amino acids. The V end was cut by 9 bases, the J end by 3 bases, with 16 bases between. Germline assignment: CDR1 KGHDR and CDR2 SFDVKD.

The chain is built from TRBV28 and TRBJ1-1; 12 bases map to TRBD1. The CDR3 runs 13 residues. V lost 9 bases, J lost 7 bases, and 6 bases stayed unmatched. Germline V gene sequence: CDR1 MDHEN, CDR2 SYDVKM. The CDR3 region is CASRDRGHFEAFF. The CDR3 nucleotides are TGTGCCAGTCGGGACAGGGGGCATTTTGAAGCTTTCTTT.

As for this clonotype: The junction shows a germline mismatch at one end, possibly a read error. The chain couples TRBV9 to TRBJ2-3; D unresolved. The CDR3 is 13 amino acids. CDR1 is SGDLS and CDR2 is YYNGEE in the germline V gene. Here the CDR3 reads CASSVGQSDMQYF. CDR3 DNA sequence: TGTGCCAGCAGCGTAGGGCAGTCAGATATGCAGTATTTT.

This clonotype has ten or more counts. The chain carries TRBV20-1 and TRBJ2-3; the D gene could be TRBD1 or TRBD2 (6 bases each). This CDR3 is built from 13 residues. Trimming removed 6 bases from V and 6 bases from J, with 16 bases in between. Per germline, CDR1 DFQATT and CDR2 SNEGSKA (reference sequence). CDR3 sequence reads: CSARNGGGDTQYF. The CDR3 nucleotides read TGCAGTGCCCGAAACGGGGGCGGGGATACGCAGTATTTT.

The gene calls are TRBV25-1 and TRBJ2-1, with a tentative D call TRBD2 (6 bases). The CDR3 contains 17 residues. Per the germline V gene, CDR1 is MGHDK and CDR2 is SYGVNS. The V end was cut by 3 bases, the J end by 0 bases, with 15 bases between. The CDR3 is CASSDRVRTTSYNEQFF. DNA for the CDR3: TGTGCCAGCAGTGACAGGGTCAGGACTACCTCCTACAATGAGCAGTTCTTC.

This rearrangement joins TRBV2 to TRBJ1-1; weak D call: TRBD1 (6 bases). Germline lookup yields CDR1 SNHLY and CDR2 FYNNEI. The CDR3 spans 12 residues. V lost 1 base, J lost 11 bases, and 11 bases lay in between. CDR3 sequence: CASSEGQGRAFF. CDR3 DNA sequence: TGTGCCAGCAGTGAAGGGCAGGGGCGTGCTTTCTTT.

The chain combines TRBV7-2 with TRBJ1-6; 10 bases align to TRBD1. The CDR3 is 14 residues long. Germline values: CDR1 SGHTA, CDR2 FQGNSA. V lost 5 bases and J lost 16; bases outside the gene matches: 11. The CDR3 nucleotides are TGTGCCAGCAGCACCGGGACAGGGGCCCTTCTGCTCCACTTT. Protein product: CASSTGTGALLLHF.

The CDR3 DNA sequence: TGTGCCTGGAGTGGGACTAGCGGGGTCACGCAACAGTTCTTC. Translation: CAWSGTSGVTQQFF. The chain joins TRBV30 to TRBJ2-1, with TRBD2 matching 12 bases. From germline, CDR1 is GTSNPN and CDR2 SVGIG (reference sequence). V was clipped by 1 base and J by 13 bases; unmatched bases: 8. CDR3 length: 14 amino acids.

The genes are TRBV4-1 and TRBJ2-3, with D uncertain. Trimming stripped 1 base from V and 6 bases from J, with 14 bases between. Germline values: CDR1 MGHRA, CDR2 YSYEKL. This CDR3 has 15 residues. The CDR3 spells CASSQGSAAPDTQYF. The CDR3 DNA reads TGCGCCAGCAGCCAAGGTTCCGCAGCTCCGGATACGCAGTATTTT.

V and J are TRBV30 and TRBJ1-1; D remains unclear. The length of the CDR3 is 13 residues. Trimming removed 3 bases at V and 0 bases at J, with 8 bases between. Germline CDR1 is GTSNPN and CDR2 is SVGIG (reference sequence). The CDR3 loop reads CAWRKNMNTEAFF. CDR3 DNA: TGTGCCTGGAGGAAGAATATGAACACTGAAGCTTTCTTT. Full variable domain (outside the CDR3, taken from reference TRBV30 and TRBJ1-1): SQTIHQWPATLVQPVGSPLSLECTVEGTSNPNLYWYRQAAGRGLQLLFYSVGIGQISSEVPQNLSASRPQDRQFILSSKKLLLSDSGFYLCAWRKNMNTEAFFGQGTRLTVV.

J is TRBJ2-7 and V is TRBV19, with unresolved D. Trimming removed 3 bases from V and 2 bases from J, with 8 bases in between. Germline CDR1 reads LNHDA; CDR2 reads SQIVND (reference sequence). The CDR3 is made up of 13 amino acids. For the CDR3, the DNA is TGTGCCAGTAGTATGGACCGTGCCTACGAGCAGTACTTC. This gives the protein CASSMDRAYEQYF.

The chain combines TRBV7-2 with TRBJ1-4, with TRBD1 matching 8 bases. The CDR3 contains 16 residues. From germline, CDR1 is SGHTA and CDR2 FQGNSA. V was clipped by 5 bases and J by 7 bases; unmatched bases: 12. This CDR3 reads CASSRRTGSPGEKLFF. For the CDR3, the DNA is TGTGCCAGCAGCCGTCGGACAGGGAGTCCGGGTGAAAAACTGTTTTTT.

This chain connects TRBV10-2 to TRBJ2-1; 12 bases are a match to TRBD2. V gave up 4 bases and J gave up 5 bases; unmatched junction bases: 6. The CDR3 contains 16 residues. The germline CDR1 and CDR2 sequences are WSHSY and SAAADI. CDR3 protein: CASSGTSGDSNNEQFF. In nucleotides, the CDR3 is TGCGCCAGCAGTGGGACTAGCGGGGATAGCAACAATGAGCAGTTCTTC.

This clonotype has more than one count but fewer than ten. The chain carries TRBV5-1 and TRBJ2-5; 8 bases are shared with TRBD1. The CDR3 length is 17 residues. Germline assignment: CDR1 SGHRS and CDR2 YFSETQ. Germline trimming cut 3 bases from V and 5 bases from J; bases unmatched to any gene: 15. CDR3 in amino acids: CASSSSTFRGLGETQYF. For the CDR3, the DNA is TGCGCCAGCAGCTCTTCCACGTTCAGGGGGCTTGGGGAGACCCAGTACTTC. Full variable domain (rest looked up from reference TRBV5-1 and TRBJ2-5): KAGVTQTPRYLIKTRGQQVTLSCSPISGHRSVSWYQQTPGQGLQFLFEYFSETQRNKGNFPGRFSGRQFSNSRSEMNVSTLELGDSALYLCASSSSTFRGLGETQYFGPGTRLLVL.

The V call is TRBV4-3, the J call TRBJ1-6; TRBD1 matches at 7 bases. The junction had 6 bases not matched to a gene; V was cut back by 0 bases and J by 10 bases. CDR1 and CDR2 from the germline V gene are LGHNA and YSLEER. The CDR3 has 15 amino acids. The CDR3 nucleotides are TGCGCCAGCAGCCAAGAGTTAGGGGGCCTGTCACCCCTCCACTTT. Translation: CASSQELGGLSPLHF.

This clonotype has more than one count but fewer than ten. V and J are TRBV29-1 and TRBJ2-7; perhaps TRBD2 as D (6 bases). The CDR3 sequence is 15 residues long. Trimming took off 7 bases at V and 4 bases at J, with 23 bases between the two ends. Germline V gene data show CDR1 as SQVTM and CDR2 as ANQGSEA. The CDR3 DNA follows: TGCAGCGCAGCGAAGCGGAGCGGGTTCTGGTACGAGCAGTACTTC. Translation: CSAAKRSGFWYEQYF.

The V and J genes are TRBV29-1 and TRBJ1-2, with D unclear. In germline, CDR1 is SQVTM, CDR2 ANQGSEA. The CDR3 has 15 residues. The V end was cut by 6 bases, the J end by 6 bases, with 23 bases between. The CDR3 protein is CSVSRPNVITDGYTF. The CDR3 DNA sequence: TGCAGCGTCTCCCGGCCCAACGTTATAACGGATGGCTACACCTTC.

This chain connects TRBV6-5 to TRBJ2-3, with D hard to call. The CDR3 contains 17 residues. Trimming pared 0 bases from V and 2 bases from J, leaving 15 bases between. CDR1 is MNHEY, CDR2 SVGAGI, per germline. CDR3 sequence reads: CASSYSTFKLNTDTQYF. The CDR3 DNA sequence: TGTGCCAGCAGTTACTCGACGTTCAAGCTAAACACAGATACGCAGTATTTT.

This clonotype was observed a handful of times. This chain uses TRBV7-2 with TRBJ2-3; the match to TRBD2 covers 9 bases. The germline CDR1 and CDR2 sequences are SGHTA and FQGNSA. CDR3 length: 14 amino acids. The V segment lost 4 bases and the J segment 5 bases; nucleotides outside the gene matches: 4. DNA for the CDR3: TGTGCCAGCAGCTCCGCGGGGGGGGTAGATACGCAGTATTTT. Protein sequence: CASSSAGGVDTQYF.

Only a few counts were recorded for this clonotype. The chain links TRBV6-1 to TRBJ1-6; D gene unclear. The V gene's germline CDR1 is MNHNS and CDR2 SASEGT. With 7 bases removed from V and 0 bases from J, the gap between germline ends came to 10 bases. The CDR3 extends over 15 amino acids. CDR3 bases: TGTGCCAGCATAATGGGGAGCTCCTATAATTCACCCCTCCACTTT. This codes for CASIMGSSYNSPLHF.

The rearrangement links TRBV7-3 to TRBJ2-3; D is undetermined. The CDR3 runs 12 residues. Germline CDR1 reads SGHTA; CDR2 reads FQGTGA. V lost 8 bases and J 8 bases, leaving 14 bases between the germline ends. The CDR3 is CASGQDQSTQYF. CDR3 coding DNA: TGTGCCAGCGGCCAAGATCAAAGTACGCAGTATTTT.

The table lists this clonotype with a few counts. V usage is TRBV12-3 or TRBV12-4 and J usage is TRBJ2-1; 7 nucleotides agree with TRBD1. J gave up 15 bases and V 5 bases, and 10 bases lay outside the gene matches. The CDR3 is made up of 12 amino acids. CDR3 DNA sequence: TGTGCCAGCAGTCAACGGGACAGCTCTTTGTTCTTC. Its translation: CASSQRDSSLFF.

The rearrangement joins TRBV5-1 to TRBJ1-1; D call uncertain. The CDR3 contains 14 residues. Trimming removed 0 bases at V and 4 bases at J, with 10 bases between. Germline CDR1 SGHRS, CDR2 YFSETQ. The CDR3 DNA sequence: TGCGCCAGCAGCTTGGATGGTGGGAGCACTGAAGCTTTCTTT. This translates into CASSLDGGSTEAFF.

This clonotype turned up a few times. The rearrangement uses TRBV7-2 and TRBJ2-2; D unclear. This CDR3 has 14 residues. V was pared by 4 bases and J by 4 bases, with 10 bases between. CDR1 is SGHTA and CDR2 is FQGNSA in the germline V gene. For the CDR3, the DNA is TGTGCCAGCAGCTACCAAACGGGCACCGGGGAGCTGTTTTTT. It translates to CASSYQTGTGELFF.

The genes are TRBV3-1 and TRBJ2-3; no reliable D call. CDR3 size: 16 residues. Trimming left V 0 bases short and J 4 bases short, with 14 bases between. CDR1 is LGHDT, CDR2 YNNKEL, per germline (reference sequence). The CDR3 protein is CASSQDPRILADTQYF. The CDR3 coding sequence is TGTGCCAGCAGCCAAGATCCCAGAATACTCGCAGATACGCAGTATTTT.

The chain carries TRBV19 and TRBJ2-2; the D call may be TRBD1 or TRBD2 (5 bases each). Germline V gives CDR1 LNHDA, CDR2 SQIVND (reference sequence). V lost 3 bases to trimming and J lost 5 bases, with 10 bases between them. The CDR3 has 14 residues. In DNA, the CDR3 is TGTGCCAGTAGTATGGGACCACAAACCGGGGAGCTGTTTTTT. It translates to CASSMGPQTGELFF.